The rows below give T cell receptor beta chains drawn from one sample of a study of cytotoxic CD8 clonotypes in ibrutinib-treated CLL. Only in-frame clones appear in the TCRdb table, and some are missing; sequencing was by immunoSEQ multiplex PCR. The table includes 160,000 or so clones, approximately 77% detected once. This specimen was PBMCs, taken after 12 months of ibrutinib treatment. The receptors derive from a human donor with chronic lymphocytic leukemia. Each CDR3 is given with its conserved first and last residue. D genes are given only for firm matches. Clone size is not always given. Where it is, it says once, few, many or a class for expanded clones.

CASSQSRRSGGAYNEQFF,TGCGCCAGCAGCCAATCACGGCGTAGCGGGGGGGCCTACAATGAGCAGTTCTTC,TRBV4-3,.,TRBJ2-1,TRBD2
CASSGSTHEQFF,TGTGCCAGCAGTGGATCCACCCATGAGCAGTTCTTC,TRBV28,once,TRBJ2-1,.
CASSDGGTGNNSPLHF,TGTGCCAGCAGTGATGGGGGGACAGGGAATAATTCACCCCTCCACTTT,TRBV28,.,TRBJ1-6,TRBD1
CASRSGRRQPQHF,TGTGCCAGCAGATCGGGCAGGCGTCAGCCCCAGCATTTT,TRBV6-5,few,TRBJ1-5,.
CASSYGTAGYEQYF,TGTGCCAGCAGCTACGGGACCGCCGGCTACGAGCAGTACTTC,TRBV2,once,TRBJ2-7,.
CATSSTGVSERYYGYTF,TGTGCCACCAGCAGCACAGGGGTGAGCGAACGTTACTATGGCTACACCTTC,TRBV15,.,TRBJ1-2,TRBD1
CASSLGLAGAREQFF,TGCGCCAGCAGCTTGGGACTAGCGGGGGCCCGGGAGCAGTTCTTC,TRBV5-1,once,TRBJ2-1,TRBD2
CASSLASGTGGETQYF,TGTGCCAGCAGCTTAGCGTCGGGGACAGGGGGAGAGACCCAGTACTTC,TRBV7-2,.,TRBJ2-5,TRBD1
CASSPFGQANTEAFF,TGTGCCAGCAGCCCCTTCGGACAGGCGAACACTGAAGCTTTCTTT,TRBV7-9,.,TRBJ1-1,TRBD1
CASSSRQYTEAFF,TGTGCCAGCAGTTCCCGACAGTACACTGAAGCTTTCTTT,TRBV6-5,.,TRBJ1-1,.
CASRSTGGNIGYTF,TGCGCCAGCAGGAGCACAGGGGGCAATATCGGCTACACCTTC,TRBV10-2,.,TRBJ1-2,TRBD1
CASSFGGATTEAFF,TGTGCCAGCAGTTTTGGGGGGGCGACCACTGAAGCTTTCTTT,TRBV27,.,TRBJ1-1,.
CASSLEGLAGAKTQYF,TGCGCCAGCAGCTTGGAGGGACTAGCGGGGGCCAAGACCCAGTACTTC,TRBV5-1,.,TRBJ2-5,TRBD2
CASSQGKGTQYF,TGTGCCAGCAGCCAAGGCAAGGGTACGCAGTATTTT,TRBV4-2,.,TRBJ2-3,.
CASSLGGDRGQFF,TGTGCCAGCAGCTTAGGGGGGGACAGGGGTCAGTTCTTC,TRBV11-2,few,TRBJ2-1,TRBD1
CASGGTYGYTF,TGTGCCAGCGGGGGAACCTATGGCTACACCTTC,TRBV7-2,.,TRBJ1-2,.
CSVEGASGRAYNEQFF,TGCAGCGTTGAAGGGGCTAGCGGGAGGGCCTACAATGAGCAGTTCTTC,TRBV29-1,.,TRBJ2-1,TRBD2
CASSITGREGYGYTF,TGTGCCAGCAGTATTACAGGGAGGGAGGGCTATGGCTACACCTTC,TRBV28,.,TRBJ1-2,.
CASSPTAGGAHGEQFF,TGTGCCAGCAGTCCGACAGCGGGAGGGGCTCACGGTGAGCAGTTCTTC,TRBV6-6,.,TRBJ2-1,TRBD2
CASSTMAGFSTDTQYF,TGTGCCAGCAGTACCATGGCAGGGTTCTCCACAGATACGCAGTATTTT,TRBV4-2,.,TRBJ2-3,.
CASSPGQGHYGYTF,TGTGCCAGCAGCCCGGGTCAGGGACACTATGGCTACACCTTC,TRBV6-4,.,TRBJ1-2,.
CASGITAINTNEQFF,TGTGCCAGCGGAATTACAGCCATCAATACAAATGAGCAGTTCTTC,TRBV27,.,TRBJ2-1,.